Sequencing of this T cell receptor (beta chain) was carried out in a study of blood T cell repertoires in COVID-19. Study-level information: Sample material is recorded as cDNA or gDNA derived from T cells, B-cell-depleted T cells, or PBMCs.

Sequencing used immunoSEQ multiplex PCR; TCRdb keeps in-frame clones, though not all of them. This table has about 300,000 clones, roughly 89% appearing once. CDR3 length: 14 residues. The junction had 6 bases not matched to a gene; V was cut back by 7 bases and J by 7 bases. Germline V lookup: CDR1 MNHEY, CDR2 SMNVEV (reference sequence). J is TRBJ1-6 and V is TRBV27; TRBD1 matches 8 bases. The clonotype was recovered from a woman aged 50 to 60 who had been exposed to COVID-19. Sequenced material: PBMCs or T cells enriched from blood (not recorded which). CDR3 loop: CASTRAGGNSPLHF. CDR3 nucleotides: TGTGCCAGCACGCGGGCAGGGGGCAATTCACCCCTCCACTTT.